The 10 T cell receptor beta chains below all came from one sample that was sequenced in a study of T cells in Graves' hyperthyroidism and ophthalmopathy. It was RNA transcripts that yielded the amplified TCR beta CDR3 regions. TCR CDR3 underwent first-round RT-PCR with the HTBI primer set. TCRdb processed the multiplex PCR reads anew with MiXCR; each CDR3 protein has one entry. The sample contains more than 550,000 distinct CDR3 sequences, 15% to 20% of which appear only once. The sequencing sample was made of blood. The source of these receptors is a man between 45 and 60 years old with Graves' hyperthyroidism.

The sample holds many counts of this clonotype. This chain joins TRBV2 and TRBJ1-5; possible D gene TRBD1, 5 bases. Germline V gene sequence: CDR1 SNHLY, CDR2 FYNNEI. Deletions cut 1 base from V and 0 bases from J, with 10 bases between. The CDR3 sequence is 16 residues long. The CDR3 loop reads CASSEEAGNSNQPQHF. The CDR3 DNA reads as TGTGCCAGCAGTGAAGAGGCAGGGAATAGCAATCAGCCCCAGCATTTT.

The chain links TRBV14 to TRBJ2-2; unclear D gene. Germline CDR1 is SGHDN and CDR2 is FVKESK. This CDR3 contains 16 residues. Trimming shortened V by 0 bases and J by 5 bases, and 13 bases separated the two germline ends. The CDR3 loop is CASSQDAGLGTGELFF. DNA of the CDR3: TGTGCCAGCAGCCAAGATGCCGGTTTGGGTACCGGGGAGCTGTTTTTT. The full variable domain, its missing parts supplied by reference TRBV14 and TRBJ2-2, is EAGVTQFPSHSVIEKGQTVTLRCDPISGHDNLYWYRRVMGKEIKFLLHFVKESKQDESGMPNNRFLAERTGGTYSTLKVQPAELEDSGVYFCASSQDAGLGTGELFFGEGSRLTVL.

There are many counts of this clonotype. The rearrangement links TRBV3-1 to TRBJ1-2, with unresolved D. The CDR3 is 15 residues long. In germline, CDR1 is LGHDT, CDR2 YNNKEL (reference sequence). Trimming cost V 0 bases and J 8 bases, with 16 bases left between them. The CDR3 loop reads CASSQDGRAGTGYTF. CDR3 DNA: TGTGCCAGCAGCCAAGATGGAAGGGCAGGAACCGGCTACACCTTC.

This clonotype was seen ten or more times. CDR3 sequence (DNA): TGTGCCAGCAGCTCGAATAGCGGGAGAAGCAAGGATGAGCAGTTCTTC. Protein sequence: CASSSNSGRSKDEQFF. This sequence joins TRBV11-2 and TRBJ2-1; TRBD2 aligns across 9 bases. The V gene end was trimmed by 4 bases and the J gene end by 8 bases; junction bases not matched to a gene: 12. This CDR3 has 16 residues. Germline assignment: CDR1 SGHAT and CDR2 FQNNGV.

This clonotype was observed a few times. The chain recombines TRBV28 with TRBJ2-2, with D tentatively TRBD2 (5 bases). The germline V gene has CDR1 MDHEN and CDR2 SYDVKM. This CDR3 has 15 amino acids. V shed 2 bases and J shed 7 bases, with 14 bases lying between them. The CDR3 nucleotides read TGTGCCAGCAGTTTAAGGGAGATCGGTTACGGGGAGCTGTTTTTT. It is translated as CASSLREIGYGELFF.

This clonotype was seen a handful of times. The V and J genes are TRBV19 and TRBJ2-4, with D maybe TRBD1 (5 bases). Between the trimmed V and J ends, which lost 2 bases and 6 bases, there was a span of 14 bases. Germline assignment: CDR1 LNHDA and CDR2 SQIVND (reference sequence). The CDR3 consists of 15 residues. The CDR3 sequence is CASSISARERNIQYF. In DNA, the CDR3 is TGTGCCAGTAGTATATCTGCCAGGGAACGAAACATTCAGTACTTC.

This clonotype was counted many times. The rearrangement uses TRBV18 and TRBJ1-1; D unresolved. V dropped 4 bases and J dropped 3 bases, with 9 bases sitting between them. The CDR3 totals 13 residues. Germline V gene lookup returns CDR1 KGHSH and CDR2 LQKENI. The DNA of the CDR3 is TGTGCCAGCTCACGCGAGGTGGACACTGAAGCTTTCTTT. It specifies CASSREVDTEAFF.

This clonotype was seen a handful of times. V usage is TRBV20-1 and J usage is TRBJ2-5; D may be TRBD2 (6 bases). V dropped 6 bases and J dropped 1 base, with 12 bases sitting between them. Germline values: CDR1 DFQATT, CDR2 SNEGSKA (reference sequence). The CDR3 loop spans 13 amino acids. CDR3 amino acids: CSATRGTQETQYF. In DNA form, the CDR3 reads TGCAGTGCCACTCGCGGGACCCAAGAGACCCAGTACTTC.

Many counts were recorded for this clonotype. The rearrangement links TRBV5-1 to TRBJ1-2; the match to TRBD1 covers 10 bases. V shed 0 bases and J 7 bases; nucleotides not matched to a gene: 9. Germline-derived CDR1 and CDR2 are SGHRS and YFSETQ. The CDR3 sequence is 16 residues long. The CDR3 bases are TGCGCCAGCAGCTTGGCCCCCGGGACAGGGGTTTCTGGCTACACCTTC. The encoded protein is CASSLAPGTGVSGYTF.

In its sample, this clonotype was seen many times. The chain couples TRBV27 to TRBJ2-7; a possible D gene is TRBD1 (6 bases). The CDR3 has 16 amino acids. The germline gives CDR1 MNHEY, CDR2 SMNVEV (reference sequence). Trimming cost V 6 bases and J 2 bases, with 20 bases left between them. CDR3 loop: CASRTQGKWLPYEQYF. The CDR3 DNA sequence: TGTGCCAGCAGAACCCAGGGGAAGTGGCTCCCCTACGAGCAGTACTTC.